This TCR beta chain derives from a study of beta chain features in type 1 diabetes. Isolated RNA was reverse transcribed in full, so expressed TCRB transcripts were sequenced. Clones were sequenced by immunoSEQ multiplex PCR, and TCRdb holds only the in-frame ones, with some missing. The data contain about 150,000 clones, more than 9% of them singletons. Germline CDR1 is SGHRS and CDR2 is YFSETQ. Trimming shortened V by 0 bases and J by 1 base, and 10 bases separated the two germline ends. CDR3 size: 15 residues. The chain couples TRBV5-1 to TRBJ2-5; possible D gene TRBD1, 6 bases. The specimen was naive CD4+ T cells from blood. The sequence came from a man younger than 35 in good health. The CDR3 loop reads CASSLDGGRQETQYF. In nucleotides, the CDR3 is TGCGCCAGCAGCTTGGATGGGGGCCGCCAAGAGACCCAGTACTTC. The full variable domain, its missing parts supplied by reference TRBV5-1 and TRBJ2-5, is KAGVTQTPRYLIKTRGQQVTLSCSPISGHRSVSWYQQTPGQGLQFLFEYFSETQRNKGNFPGRFSGRQFSNSRSEMNVSTLELGDSALYLCASSLDGGRQETQYFGPGTRLLVL.